One and the same sample provided the 9 T cell receptor beta chains below, sequenced in a study of blood T cell repertoires in COVID-19. Assay: immunoSEQ multiplex PCR; the TCRdb copy retains only in-frame clones and omits some. The sample includes some 200,000 clones, 80% to 90% of them seen just once. Sequences were obtained from PBMCs or T cells enriched from blood (not recorded which). The receptors originated from a man aged 40-49 years who had recovered from COVID-19.

The genes are TRBV24-1 and TRBJ2-2; D perhaps matches TRBD1 (6 bases). Germline lookup yields CDR1 KGHDR and CDR2 SFDVKD. V dropped 3 bases and J dropped 2 bases, with 9 bases sitting between them. The CDR3 spans 15 residues. The chain's CDR3 is CATSDEGQNTGELFF. The CDR3, as DNA: TGTGCCACCAGTGATGAGGGACAAAACACCGGGGAGCTGTTTTTT.

To note about this clone: At the DNA level, this CDR3 is encoded by other sequences in the same sample as well. V is TRBV28 and J is TRBJ1-3; TRBD1 might be the D (6 bases). With 3 bases removed from V and 0 bases from J, the gap between germline ends came to 9 bases. Germline V gene data show CDR1 as MDHEN and CDR2 as SYDVKM. The CDR3 contains 15 residues. The CDR3 nucleotides are TGTGCCAGCAGTTTTTTAGGGGGCTCTGGAAACACCATATATTTT. It is translated as CASSFLGGSGNTIYF.

The V and J genes are TRBV3-1 (or the pseudogene TRBV3-2) and TRBJ1-1; TRBD1 matches at 7 bases. The J segment lost 0 bases and the V segment lost 0 bases, leaving 4 bases of the junction unmatched. Per germline, CDR1 LGHDT and CDR2 YNNKEL (reference sequence). The CDR3 contains 16 residues. In DNA, the CDR3 is TGTGCCAGCAGCCAAGACCGGGGACAGTTGAACACTGAAGCTTTCTTT. Translation gives CASSQDRGQLNTEAFF.

The V call is TRBV19, the J call TRBJ2-3; 9 bases agree with TRBD2. From germline, CDR1 is LNHDA and CDR2 SQIVND (reference sequence). Germline trimming cut 6 bases from V and 2 bases from J; bases unmatched to any gene: 3. The CDR3 length is 14 residues. The CDR3 sequence: CASSRLAATDTQYF. In DNA form, the CDR3 reads TGTGCCAGTAGCCGACTAGCGGCCACAGATACGCAGTATTTT.

The chain combines TRBV2 with TRBJ2-1; TRBD2 aligns across 7 bases. The J segment lost 6 bases and the V segment lost 8 bases, leaving 7 bases of the junction unmatched. The CDR3 sequence is 13 residues long. CDR1 is SNHLY, CDR2 FYNNEI, per germline. The CDR3 is CASRREMGNEQFF. The CDR3, as DNA: TGTGCCAGCCGGCGGGAGATGGGCAATGAGCAGTTCTTC.

This chain links TRBV2 with TRBJ2-5; no firm D call. CDR3 length: 12 amino acids. V lost 3 bases and J 2 bases, leaving 4 bases between the germline ends. Germline V gene lookup returns CDR1 SNHLY and CDR2 FYNNEI. CDR3 sequence (DNA): TGTGCCAGCAGTGACGGTCAAGAGACCCAGTACTTC. It specifies CASSDGQETQYF.

The CDR3 is CASRPRGSYNEQFF. Written as DNA, the CDR3 is TGTGCCAGCAGGCCGCGGGGAAGCTACAATGAGCAGTTCTTC. V is TRBV2 and J is TRBJ2-1, with D maybe TRBD2 (6 bases). V was clipped by 6 bases and J by 3 bases, with 12 bases between them. The CDR3 contains 14 residues. The germline V gene has CDR1 SNHLY and CDR2 FYNNEI.

This chain uses TRBV28 with TRBJ1-4, with TRBD1 identical over 8 bases. Germline-derived CDR1 and CDR2 are MDHEN and SYDVKM. J was trimmed by 2 bases and V by 3 bases; bases with no gene match: 20. This CDR3 has 21 amino acids. CDR3 coding DNA: TGTGCCAGCAGTTTGCGGCAGGGTGCGAGACAGGGGATTCTCACTAATGAAAAACTGTTTTTT. Amino acid sequence: CASSLRQGARQGILTNEKLFF.

The CDR3 bases are TGTGCCAGCAGGAGGACAGAGAATCAGCCCCAGCATTTT. It yields the protein CASRRTENQPQHF. The rearrangement links TRBV2 to TRBJ1-5, with a weak D call TRBD1 (6 bases). V was cut by 6 bases and J by 4 bases, with 10 bases left in between. Germline CDR1 reads SNHLY; CDR2 reads FYNNEI. This CDR3 region has 13 residues.